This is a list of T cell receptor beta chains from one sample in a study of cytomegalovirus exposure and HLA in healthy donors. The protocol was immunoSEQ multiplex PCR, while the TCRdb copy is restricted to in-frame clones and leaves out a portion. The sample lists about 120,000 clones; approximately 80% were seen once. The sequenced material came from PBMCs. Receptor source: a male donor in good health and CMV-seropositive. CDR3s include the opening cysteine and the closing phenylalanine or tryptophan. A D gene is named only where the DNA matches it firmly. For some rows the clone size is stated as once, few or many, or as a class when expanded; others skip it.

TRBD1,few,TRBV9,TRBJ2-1,TGTGCCAGCAGCGTAACAGGGGAAAACTACAATGAGCAGTTCTTC,CASSVTGENYNEQFF
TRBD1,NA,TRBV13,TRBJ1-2,TGTGCCAGCAGCCCCCAACCGGGAACCGGGACAGGTCGCTATGGCTACACCTTC,CASSPQPGTGTGRYGYTF
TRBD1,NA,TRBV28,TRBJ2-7,TGTGCCAGCAGGAGCAGGGGGCCGTACGAGCAGTACTTC,CASRSRGPYEQYF
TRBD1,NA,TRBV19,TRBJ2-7,TGTGCCAGTAGTATAGGGGGACAGGACGAGCAGTACTTC,CASSIGGQDEQYF
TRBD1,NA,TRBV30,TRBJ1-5,TGTGCCTGGAGTGGGGACAGGAATCAGCCCCAGCATTTT,CAWSGDRNQPQHF
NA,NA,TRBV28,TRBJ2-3,TGTGCCAGCAGTTTAATTTCTAGTTCTGGCGGCACAGATACGCAGTATTTT,CASSLISSSGGTDTQYF
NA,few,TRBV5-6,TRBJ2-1,TGTGCCAGCAGCACTACTCCCGCTCTGAATGGTGAGTTCTTC,CASSTTPALNGEFF
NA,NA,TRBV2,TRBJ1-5,TGTGCCAGCAGTGTCTTGGCTTATAGCAATCAGCCCCAGCATTTT,CASSVLAYSNQPQHF
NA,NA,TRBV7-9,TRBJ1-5,TGTGCCAGCAGCTTCAGCCCTCCGGGTCAGCCCCAGCATTTT,CASSFSPPGQPQHF
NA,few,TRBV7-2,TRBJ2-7,TGTGCCAGCAGCGCCAGACTAGGGGGCGAGGAGCAGTACTTC,CASSARLGGEEQYF
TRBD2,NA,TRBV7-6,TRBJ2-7,TGTGCCAGCAGCTCAGTACTAGCGAGGGAGCAGTACTTC,CASSSVLAREQYF
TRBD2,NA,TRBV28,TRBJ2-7,TGTGCCAGCAGTTTATTTGCTAGCGGGGGAAACTACGAGCAGTACTTC,CASSLFASGGNYEQYF
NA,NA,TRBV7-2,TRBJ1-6,TGTGCCAGCAGTCCCAAGACAGTCCGCCAAAATTCACCCCTCCACTTT,CASSPKTVRQNSPLHF
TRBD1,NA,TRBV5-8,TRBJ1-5,TGTGCCAGCAGCTGGGGGACAGATAGCAATCAGCCCCAGCATTTT,CASSWGTDSNQPQHF
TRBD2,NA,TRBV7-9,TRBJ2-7,TGTTCCAGCGGGGGAGGCTACGAGCAGTACTTC,CSSGGGYEQYF